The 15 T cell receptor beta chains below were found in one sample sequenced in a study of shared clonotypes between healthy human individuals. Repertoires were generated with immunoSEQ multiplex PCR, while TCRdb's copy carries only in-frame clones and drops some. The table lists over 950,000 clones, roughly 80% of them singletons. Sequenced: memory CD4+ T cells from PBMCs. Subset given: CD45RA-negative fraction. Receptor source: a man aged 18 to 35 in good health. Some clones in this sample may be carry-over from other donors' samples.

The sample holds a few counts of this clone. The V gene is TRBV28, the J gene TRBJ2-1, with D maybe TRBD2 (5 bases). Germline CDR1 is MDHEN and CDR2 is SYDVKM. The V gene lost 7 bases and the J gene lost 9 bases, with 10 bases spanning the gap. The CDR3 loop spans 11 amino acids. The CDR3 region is CASNDAGEQFF. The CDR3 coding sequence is TGTGCCAGCAATGACGCGGGTGAGCAGTTCTTC. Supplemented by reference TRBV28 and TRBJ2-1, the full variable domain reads DVKVTQSSRYLVKRTGEKVFLECVQDMDHENMFWYRQDPGLGLRLIYFSYDVKMKEKGDIPEGYSVSREKKERFSLILESASTNQTSMYLCASNDAGEQFFGPGTRLTVL.

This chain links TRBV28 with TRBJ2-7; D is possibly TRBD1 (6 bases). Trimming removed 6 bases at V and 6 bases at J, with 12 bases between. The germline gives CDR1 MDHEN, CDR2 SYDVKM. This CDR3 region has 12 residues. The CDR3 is CASSQMDSEQYF. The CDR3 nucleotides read TGTGCCAGCAGCCAAATGGACAGCGAGCAGTACTTC.

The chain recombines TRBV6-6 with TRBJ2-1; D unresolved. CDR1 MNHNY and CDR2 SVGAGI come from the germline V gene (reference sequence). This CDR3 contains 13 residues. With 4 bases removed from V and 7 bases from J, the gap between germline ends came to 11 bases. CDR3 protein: CASSSITYNEQFF. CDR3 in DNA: TGTGCCAGCAGTTCCATAACTTATAATGAGCAGTTCTTC.

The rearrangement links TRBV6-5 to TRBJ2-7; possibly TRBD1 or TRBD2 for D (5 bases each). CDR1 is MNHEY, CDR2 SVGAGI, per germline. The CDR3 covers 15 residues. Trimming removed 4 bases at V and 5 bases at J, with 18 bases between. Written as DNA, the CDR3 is TGTGCCAGCAGTTCCCCTTCCGGGGCTTTTCACGAGCAGTACTTC. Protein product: CASSSPSGAFHEQYF.

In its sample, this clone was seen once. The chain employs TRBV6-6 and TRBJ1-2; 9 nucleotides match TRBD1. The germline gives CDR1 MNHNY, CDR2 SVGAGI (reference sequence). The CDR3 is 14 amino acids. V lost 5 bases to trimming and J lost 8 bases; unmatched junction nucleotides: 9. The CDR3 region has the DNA TGTGCCAGCAGTCGGCGACAGGGGGAATTAGGCTACACCTTC. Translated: CASSRRQGELGYTF.

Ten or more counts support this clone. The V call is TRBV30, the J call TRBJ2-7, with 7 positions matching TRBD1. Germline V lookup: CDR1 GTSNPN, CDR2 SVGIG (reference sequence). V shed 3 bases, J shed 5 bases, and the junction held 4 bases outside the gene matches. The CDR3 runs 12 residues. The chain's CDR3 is CAWRRTGHEQYF. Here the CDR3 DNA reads TGTGCCTGGAGAAGGACAGGACACGAGCAGTACTTC. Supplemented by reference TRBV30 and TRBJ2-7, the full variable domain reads SQTIHQWPATLVQPVGSPLSLECTVEGTSNPNLYWYRQAAGRGLQLLFYSVGIGQISSEVPQNLSASRPQDRQFILSSKKLLLSDSGFYLCAWRRTGHEQYFGPGTRLTVT.

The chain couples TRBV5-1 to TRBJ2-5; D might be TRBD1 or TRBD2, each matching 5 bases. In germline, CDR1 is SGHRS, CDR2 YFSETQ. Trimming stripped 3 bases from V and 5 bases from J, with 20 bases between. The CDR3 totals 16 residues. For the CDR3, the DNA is TGCGCCAGCAGCTATGGTAGTCGGTCGGGGCTGGAGACCCAGTACTTC. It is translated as CASSYGSRSGLETQYF.

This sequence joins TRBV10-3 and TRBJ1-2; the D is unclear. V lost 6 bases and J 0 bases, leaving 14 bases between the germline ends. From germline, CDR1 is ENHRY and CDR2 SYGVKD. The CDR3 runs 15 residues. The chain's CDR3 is CAIRPLLGSNYGYTF. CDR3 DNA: TGTGCCATCAGGCCCTTATTAGGTTCTAACTATGGCTACACCTTC.

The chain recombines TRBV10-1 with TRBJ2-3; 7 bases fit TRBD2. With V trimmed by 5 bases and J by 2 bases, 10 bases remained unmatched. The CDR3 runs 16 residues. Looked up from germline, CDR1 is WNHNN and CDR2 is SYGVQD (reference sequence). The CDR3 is CASSTRAGVPTDTQYF. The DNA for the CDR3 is TGCGCCAGCAGTACGAGGGCGGGAGTCCCCACAGATACGCAGTATTTT.

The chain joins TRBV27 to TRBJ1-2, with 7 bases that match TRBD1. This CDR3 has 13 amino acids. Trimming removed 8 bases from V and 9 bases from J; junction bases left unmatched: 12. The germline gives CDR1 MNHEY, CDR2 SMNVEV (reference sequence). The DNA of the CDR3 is TGTGCCAGCGCCAGGACAGGTCCTCGAAGCTACACCTTC. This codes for CASARTGPRSYTF.

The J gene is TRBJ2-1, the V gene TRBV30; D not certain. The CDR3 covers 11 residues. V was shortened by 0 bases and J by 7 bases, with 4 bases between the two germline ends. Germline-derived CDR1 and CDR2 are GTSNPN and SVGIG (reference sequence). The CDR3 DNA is TGTGCCTGGAGTGTACGTAATGAGCAGTTCTTC. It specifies CAWSVRNEQFF.

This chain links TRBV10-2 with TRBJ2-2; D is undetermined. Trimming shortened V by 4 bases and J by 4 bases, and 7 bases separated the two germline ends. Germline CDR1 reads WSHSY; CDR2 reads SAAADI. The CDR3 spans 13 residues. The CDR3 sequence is CASSGEFTGELFF. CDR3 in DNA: TGCGCCAGCAGTGGTGAATTCACCGGGGAGCTGTTTTTT.

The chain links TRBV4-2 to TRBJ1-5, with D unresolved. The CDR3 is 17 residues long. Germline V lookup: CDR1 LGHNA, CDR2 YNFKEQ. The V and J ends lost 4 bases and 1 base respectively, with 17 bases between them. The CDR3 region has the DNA TGTGCCAGCAGCCCCTCCCCTAAGACACACAGCAATCAGCCCCAGCATTTT. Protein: CASSPSPKTHSNQPQHF.

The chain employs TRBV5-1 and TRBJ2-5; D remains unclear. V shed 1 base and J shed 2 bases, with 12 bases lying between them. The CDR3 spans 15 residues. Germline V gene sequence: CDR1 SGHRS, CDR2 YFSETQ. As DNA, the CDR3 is TGCGCCAGCAGCTTGCAGGTGGGCCCACAAGAGACCCAGTACTTC. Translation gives CASSLQVGPQETQYF. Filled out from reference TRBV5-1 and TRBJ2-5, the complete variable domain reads KAGVTQTPRYLIKTRGQQVTLSCSPISGHRSVSWYQQTPGQGLQFLFEYFSETQRNKGNFPGRFSGRQFSNSRSEMNVSTLELGDSALYLCASSLQVGPQETQYFGPGTRLLVL.

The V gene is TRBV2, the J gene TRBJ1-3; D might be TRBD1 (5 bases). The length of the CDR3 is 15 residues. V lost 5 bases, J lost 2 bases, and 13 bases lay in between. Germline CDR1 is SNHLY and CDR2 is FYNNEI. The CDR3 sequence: CASSQLGEPGNTIYF. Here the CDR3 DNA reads TGTGCCAGCAGTCAATTGGGGGAACCTGGAAACACCATATATTTT.